Included here is one T cell receptor beta chain sequence, with context. Researchers ran the PCR with 60 Vbeta and 13 Jbeta primers. The data were produced by immunoSEQ multiplex PCR, yet TCRdb's version contains in-frame clones alone and is incomplete. The table lists approximately 100,000 clones, approximately 80% of them singletons, with 12% in the top ten. The germline V and J ends were trimmed by 2 bases and 7 bases, with 17 bases remaining between them. CDR3 size: 15 residues. Germline V CDR1 and CDR2: SGHVS, FQNEAQ. The record originates from a study of cytomegalovirus exposure and HLA in healthy donors. Study-level information: There were more than 350 genotyped donors. Of these, about 81% fell in the genetic ancestry cluster associated with self-reported Caucasian donors.

Sequenced sample: PBMCs. This clonotype originated in a middle-aged woman in good health and CMV-seropositive. The V gene is TRBV7-8, the J gene TRBJ2-5; D possibly corresponds to TRBD1 (7 bases). The CDR3 loop is CASSLWAGGFRTQYF. The DNA for the CDR3 is TGTGCCAGCAGCTTATGGGCAGGGGGGTTTCGGACCCAGTACTTC.